The 32 T cell receptor beta chains reported below all come from one sample, sequenced in a study of blood T cell repertoires in COVID-19. TCRdb keeps only in-frame clones here, not all; method: immunoSEQ multiplex PCR. The sample holds about 210,000 clones, 82% seen once. Sample: peripheral blood. The receptors were gathered from a woman aged 55-75 years with COVID-19, enrolled during active disease.

The CDR3 sequence is CASSNLQSSYNEQFF. For the CDR3, the DNA is TGTGCCAGCAGTAACTTACAAAGCTCCTACAATGAGCAGTTCTTC. The chain uses TRBV6-2 or TRBV6-3 and TRBJ2-1; D not certain. This CDR3 has 15 residues. Trimming shortened V by 5 bases and J by 0 bases, and 11 bases separated the two germline ends. CDR1 MNHEY and CDR2 SVGEGT come from the germline V gene.

This chain connects TRBV3-1 (or the pseudogene TRBV3-2) to TRBJ2-7; D remains ambiguous. This CDR3 contains 13 residues. Trimming shortened V by 4 bases and J by 6 bases, and 13 bases separated the two germline ends. The V gene's germline CDR1 is LGHDT and CDR2 YNNKEL (reference sequence). The CDR3 nucleotides are TGTGCCAGCAGCCGGGCGTCCCCTGGCGAGCAGTACTTC. As protein: CASSRASPGEQYF.

The CDR3, as DNA: TGTGCCAGCTCACCGAGGGTAGGTGGCTACACCTTC. Protein sequence: CASSPRVGGYTF. The chain employs TRBV18 and TRBJ1-2; D gene ambiguous. The V end was cut by 3 bases, the J end by 7 bases, with 9 bases between. CDR3 size: 12 residues. Germline V gene data show CDR1 as KGHSH and CDR2 as LQKENI.

This clone has only one observation. This sequence joins TRBV18 and TRBJ2-7, with 10 nucleotides matching TRBD1. The CDR3 is 15 amino acids. Germline-derived CDR1 and CDR2 are KGHSH and LQKENI. J was trimmed by 6 bases and V by 3 bases; bases with no gene match: 8. CDR3 sequence reads: CASSPWTGGGGEQYF. The CDR3 coding sequence is TGTGCCAGCTCACCCTGGACAGGGGGAGGGGGCGAGCAGTACTTC.

The chain couples TRBV10-2 to TRBJ1-5, with TRBD1 as a possible D gene (6 bases). Per the germline V gene, CDR1 is WSHSY and CDR2 is SAAADI. The V and J ends lost 6 bases and 6 bases respectively, with 15 bases between them. The CDR3 is made up of 14 amino acids. The CDR3 bases are TGCGCCAGCAGGATGGGCGGGGGCCTTCAGCCCCAGCATTTT. Its protein is CASRMGGGLQPQHF.

The table lists this clone with a few counts. The rearrangement joins TRBV7-2 to TRBJ1-1; no firm D call. The CDR3 loop spans 18 amino acids. CDR1 and CDR2 from the germline V gene are SGHTA and FQGNSA. V shed 1 base and J shed 0 bases, with 18 bases lying between them. The CDR3 reads CASSLVTRTVGLNTEAFF. DNA for the CDR3: TGTGCCAGCAGCTTAGTGACCCGGACTGTTGGGCTGAACACTGAAGCTTTCTTT.

The chain combines TRBV3-1 (or the pseudogene TRBV3-2) with TRBJ1-1; D unclear. Germline V CDR1 and CDR2: LGHDT, YNNKEL (reference sequence). This CDR3 spans 11 amino acids. V lost 9 bases and J 3 bases, leaving 8 bases between the germline ends. CDR3 sequence (DNA): TGTGCCAGTGGGCGGGACACTGAAGCTTTCTTT. Encoded protein: CASGRDTEAFF.

This chain connects TRBV5-1 to TRBJ1-1, with 10 bases that match TRBD1. The CDR3 has 16 residues. Germline trimming cut 4 bases from V and 4 bases from J; bases unmatched to any gene: 10. The germline V gene encodes CDR1 SGHRS and CDR2 YFSETQ. DNA for the CDR3: TGCGCCAGCAGCCCGGGGACAGGGGATCGTCGCACTGAAGCTTTCTTT. Amino acid sequence: CASSPGTGDRRTEAFF.

This rearrangement joins TRBV29-1 to TRBJ2-1; 9 bases fit TRBD2. The germline CDR1 and CDR2 sequences are SQVTM and ANQGSEA. The junction had 13 bases not matched to a gene; V was cut back by 4 bases and J by 6 bases. This CDR3 is built from 16 residues. CDR3 amino acids: CSVGIAREGRINEQFF. In DNA form, the CDR3 reads TGCAGCGTTGGAATAGCGCGGGAGGGCCGCATCAATGAGCAGTTCTTC.

The J gene is TRBJ1-5, the V gene TRBV10-3; maybe TRBD1 (5 bases). CDR3 length equals 12 residues. V was trimmed by 3 bases and J by 9 bases, leaving 9 bases between them. The V gene's germline CDR1 is ENHRY and CDR2 SYGVKD. The CDR3 region is CAISDSGGPQHF. The CDR3 region has the DNA TGTGCCATCAGTGATTCCGGGGGGCCCCAGCATTTT.

The rearrangement uses TRBV28 and TRBJ2-2; D perhaps matches TRBD2 (5 bases). With 2 bases removed from V and 13 bases from J, the gap between germline ends came to 17 bases. The CDR3 is 14 residues long. Germline CDR1 and CDR2: MDHEN and SYDVKM. The CDR3 DNA is TGTGCCAGCAGTTTAGTCCCAGAGGTCCGGGGGCTGTTTTTT. Protein: CASSLVPEVRGLFF.

This chain connects TRBV5-4 to TRBJ1-2; D is undetermined. CDR3 length equals 16 residues. V lost 2 bases and J 3 bases, leaving 17 bases between the germline ends. Germline V gene sequence: CDR1 SGHNT, CDR2 YYREEE (reference sequence). CDR3: CASSFRSGFGDYGYTF. The CDR3 bases are TGTGCCAGCAGCTTTAGATCGGGCTTCGGGGACTATGGCTACACCTTC.

This clone appeared a few times. V is TRBV11-2 and J is TRBJ1-1; tentatively, D is TRBD1 (6 bases). The V end was cut by 8 bases, the J end by 3 bases, with 16 bases between. The CDR3 length is 14 residues. Germline-derived CDR1 and CDR2 are SGHAT and FQNNGV. The CDR3 spells CASAFRGGDTEAFF. The CDR3 DNA follows: TGTGCCAGCGCCTTCAGGGGAGGGGACACTGAAGCTTTCTTT.

The J gene is TRBJ2-5, the V gene TRBV24-1; 8 bases align to TRBD1. CDR1 is KGHDR and CDR2 is SFDVKD in the germline V gene. V shed 6 bases and J 5 bases; nucleotides not matched to a gene: 13. This CDR3 contains 16 residues. CDR3 DNA: TGTGCCACCAGTTCGGGACAGGATGGGATTGACGAGACCCAGTACTTC. Translated: CATSSGQDGIDETQYF.

The genes are TRBV18 and TRBJ1-2, with TRBD1 identical over 7 bases. Germline V gene data show CDR1 as KGHSH and CDR2 as LQKENI. Unmatched junction bases numbered 14, after V lost 2 bases and J lost 5 bases. CDR3 length equals 17 residues. The CDR3 nucleotides read TGTGCCAGCTCACCAAGAGAGCTCGTCCGGGACAGATATGGCTACACCTTC. Translating it yields CASSPRELVRDRYGYTF.

CDR3 protein: CASSLNAAGAGNEQFF. CDR3 in DNA: TGTGCCAGCAGCTTAAATGCGGCAGGGGCGGGCAATGAGCAGTTCTTC. The V and J genes are TRBV7-3 and TRBJ2-1, with a tentative D call TRBD1 (6 bases). V was clipped by 1 base and J by 6 bases, with 16 bases between them. This CDR3 comprises 16 residues. Germline CDR1 reads SGHTA; CDR2 reads FQGTGA.

The genes are TRBV6-1 and TRBJ1-1, with D maybe TRBD1 (5 bases). V was cut by 2 bases and J by 10 bases, with 17 bases left in between. This CDR3 has 14 residues. CDR1 MNHNS and CDR2 SASEGT come from the germline V gene. The CDR3 sequence: CASSENGKKGPAFF. The CDR3 DNA sequence: TGTGCCAGCAGTGAAAATGGAAAAAAGGGGCCAGCTTTCTTT.

Comments on this clone: The same CDR3 can be traced to other DNA sequences in this sample. The chain is built from TRBV11-2 and TRBJ1-2; no definite D call. V lost 0 bases and J 7 bases, leaving 9 bases between the germline ends. The length of the CDR3 is 13 residues. CDR1 is SGHAT, CDR2 FQNNGV, per germline. For the CDR3, the DNA is TGTGCCAGCAGCTTAGATCGAGAGGGTGGCTACACCTTC. Translation gives CASSLDREGGYTF.

The chain combines TRBV4-2 with TRBJ2-5; D remains unclear. The germline V gene has CDR1 LGHNA and CDR2 YNFKEQ. Between the trimmed V and J ends, which lost 1 base and 2 bases, there was a span of 5 bases. CDR3 length equals 13 residues. The CDR3 sequence is CASSQARQETQYF. Here the CDR3 DNA reads TGTGCCAGCAGCCAAGCGCGGCAAGAGACCCAGTACTTC.

This clone was seen just once. V is TRBV10-3 and J is TRBJ1-4; D gene ambiguous. This CDR3 has 15 residues. Trimming left V 0 bases short and J 0 bases short, with 5 bases between. Germline lookup yields CDR1 ENHRY and CDR2 SYGVKD. CDR3 region: CAISESGATNEKLFF. The DNA for the CDR3 is TGTGCCATCAGTGAGTCTGGAGCAACTAATGAAAAACTGTTTTTT.

This chain joins TRBV10-2 and TRBJ2-4, with a weak D call TRBD1 (5 bases). Germline V gene sequence: CDR1 WSHSY, CDR2 SAAADI. This CDR3 is 15 amino acids long. Trimming left V 0 bases short and J 0 bases short, with 6 bases between. CDR3 amino acids: CASSESRVAKNIQYF. The DNA for the CDR3 is TGCGCCAGCAGTGAGTCCAGGGTAGCCAAAAACATTCAGTACTTC.

The V and J genes are TRBV28 and TRBJ1-5, with unresolved D. This CDR3 contains 16 residues. From germline, CDR1 is MDHEN and CDR2 SYDVKM. V gave up 9 bases and J gave up 3 bases, with 21 bases separating them. CDR3 protein: CASQTNLDAYNQPQHF. The CDR3 DNA reads TGTGCCAGTCAGACTAACTTAGATGCCTACAATCAGCCCCAGCATTTT.

The chain employs TRBV5-6 and TRBJ1-2; D possibly corresponds to TRBD1 (6 bases). V was shortened by 1 base and J by 10 bases, with 20 bases between the two germline ends. Germline V gives CDR1 SGHDT, CDR2 YYEEEE. The CDR3 contains 15 residues. Here the CDR3 reads CASSLRDGGLRDYTF. The CDR3 region has the DNA TGTGCCAGCAGCTTGCGTGATGGGGGCCTGAGAGACTACACCTTC.

The chain combines TRBV6-4 with TRBJ2-7; 8 bases are shared with TRBD1. This CDR3 contains 15 residues. Losses at the gene ends were 7 bases for V and 2 bases for J; bases not matched to a gene: 10. The germline gives CDR1 MRHNA, CDR2 SNTAGT. CDR3 nucleotides: TGTGCCAGCAAGCTTCCGACAGGGGCTCCCTACGAGCAGTACGTC. Its translation: CASKLPTGAPYEQYV.

The chain carries TRBV7-9 and TRBJ1-4; D may be TRBD1 (5 bases). Germline CDR1 SEHNR, CDR2 FQNEAQ (reference sequence). CDR3 size: 15 residues. V was pared by 5 bases and J by 7 bases, with 17 bases between. The CDR3 region has the DNA TGTGCCAGCAGCCCAACAGCACAGGCCGCTGAAAAACTGTTTTTT. Translated, it gives CASSPTAQAAEKLFF.

The chain couples TRBV5-1 to TRBJ1-1; a weak D match, TRBD1 (5 bases). With 4 bases removed from V and 0 bases from J, the gap between germline ends came to 10 bases. Germline lookup yields CDR1 SGHRS and CDR2 YFSETQ. The CDR3 spans 14 residues. The CDR3 DNA reads TGCGCCAGCAGCCTTGGGGCCATGAACACTGAAGCTTTCTTT. Translation: CASSLGAMNTEAFF.

The J gene is TRBJ2-6, the V gene TRBV18, with TRBD1 identical over 7 bases. Trimming cost V 2 bases and J 1 base; bases outside gene matches: 11. The CDR3 runs to 19 residues. Germline CDR1 reads KGHSH; CDR2 reads LQKENI. CDR3 residues: CASSPAGTEILSGANVLTF. The CDR3 DNA reads TGTGCCAGCTCACCAGCCGGGACAGAAATTTTATCTGGGGCCAACGTCCTGACTTTC.

This chain connects TRBV27 to TRBJ2-2; D is ambiguous. Looked up from germline, CDR1 is MNHEY and CDR2 is SMNVEV (reference sequence). This CDR3 comprises 14 residues. V lost 6 bases, J lost 0 bases, and 8 bases lay in between. The CDR3 loop reads CASRPDTNTGELFF. The CDR3 region has the DNA TGTGCCAGCAGGCCCGACACGAACACCGGGGAGCTGTTTTTT.

The rearrangement uses TRBV5-6 and TRBJ2-5, with D perhaps TRBD2 (6 bases). The CDR3 is made up of 14 amino acids. Per the germline V gene, CDR1 is SGHDT and CDR2 is YYEEEE. The V and J ends lost 1 base and 1 base respectively, with 8 bases between them. The CDR3 nucleotides are TGTGCCAGCAGCTTGTGGGGGGTCCAAGAGACCCAGTACTTC. Residues: CASSLWGVQETQYF. Full variable domain (remainder filled in from reference TRBV5-6 and TRBJ2-5): DAGVTQSPTHLIKTRGQQVTLRCSPKSGHDTVSWYQQALGQGPQFIFQYYEEEERQRGNFPDRFSGHQFPNYSSELNVNALLLGDSALYLCASSLWGVQETQYFGPGTRLLVL.

The chain carries TRBV7-2 and TRBJ2-3; TRBD2 matches at 13 bases. J lost 3 bases, V lost 5 bases, and 11 bases had no gene match. The CDR3 runs to 18 residues. Germline V gene sequence: CDR1 SGHTA, CDR2 FQGNSA. CDR3 residues: CASSGEVGLAGVTDTQYF. The CDR3 bases are TGTGCCAGCAGCGGAGAAGTAGGACTAGCGGGAGTGACAGATACGCAGTATTTT.

This chain joins TRBV13 and TRBJ1-3; TRBD1 matches at 8 bases. J was trimmed by 1 base and V by 5 bases; bases with no gene match: 10. CDR3 length equals 17 residues. The germline V gene encodes CDR1 PRHDT and CDR2 FYEKMQ (reference sequence). The CDR3, as DNA: TGTGCCAGCAGCCCGAGACAGGGGTTGGTGTCTGGAAACACCATATATTTT. It is translated as CASSPRQGLVSGNTIYF.

CDR3 sequence reads: CASSSEGAHYGYTF. DNA for the CDR3: TGTGCCAGCAGTTCAGAGGGGGCCCACTATGGCTACACCTTC. The chain links TRBV28 to TRBJ1-2; 7 bases fit TRBD1. The CDR3 is 14 amino acids. The ends lost 4 bases at V and 3 bases at J; junction bases unmatched: 5. The V gene's germline CDR1 is MDHEN and CDR2 SYDVKM.